Below, 5 T cell receptor beta chains from the same sample are listed, as sequenced in a study of Graves' ophthalmopathy and Graves' hyperthyroidism. The authors amplified TCR beta CDR3 regions from RNA transcripts. HTBI primers were employed in first-round RT-PCR, then a second-round multiplex PCR followed. Each CDR3 protein is one row after TCRdb ran MiXCR on the multiplex PCR reads. Of about 600,000 distinct CDR3 sequences listed, about 40% were seen once; the top ten hold roughly 4.5%. The material sequenced was peripheral blood or thyroid tissue (not recorded which). These receptors were collected from an adult man with Graves' hyperthyroidism.

The chain combines TRBV12-3 or TRBV12-4 with TRBJ2-7; 13 bases fit TRBD2. V gave up 5 bases and J gave up 3 bases; unmatched junction bases: 13. The length of the CDR3 is 18 residues. CDR3 sequence (DNA): TGTGCCAGCAGTATCTCTCCACCGGGACTAGCGGGGAGCTACGAGCAGTACTTC. Encoded protein: CASSISPPGLAGSYEQYF.

This clonotype was seen a single time. This chain uses TRBV5-1 with TRBJ2-7; either TRBD1 or TRBD2 may supply D (5 bases each). Germline values: CDR1 SGHRS, CDR2 YFSETQ. Between the trimmed V and J ends, which lost 0 bases and 7 bases, there was a span of 17 bases. The CDR3 has 15 residues. Written as DNA, the CDR3 is TGCGCCAGCAGCTTGGGGGGGAGCTCCTACAATGAGCAGTACTTC. This sequence encodes CASSLGGSSYNEQYF.

This clonotype was counted many times. The CDR3 here is CSARGGGNQPQHF. The CDR3 bases are TGCAGTGCTAGAGGAGGGGGCAATCAGCCCCAGCATTTT. J is TRBJ1-5 and V is TRBV20-1; tentatively, D is TRBD1 (5 bases). Trimming removed 1 base from V and 2 bases from J, with 6 bases in between. CDR1 and CDR2 from the germline V gene are DFQATT and SNEGSKA (reference sequence). The CDR3 loop spans 13 amino acids.

The chain recombines TRBV29-1 with TRBJ2-5, with a tentative D call TRBD2 (5 bases). The germline V and J ends were trimmed by 8 bases and 2 bases, with 9 bases remaining between them. CDR3 size: 11 residues. The germline V gene encodes CDR1 SQVTM and CDR2 ANQGSEA. The CDR3 is CSIREQETQYF. The CDR3, as DNA: TGCAGCATCCGGGAACAAGAGACCCAGTACTTC. Variable domain in full (rest from reference TRBV29-1 and TRBJ2-5): SAVISQKPSRDICQRGTSLTIQCQVDSQVTMMFWYRQQPGQSLTLIATANQGSEATYESGFVIDKFPISRPNLTFSTLTVSNMSPEDSSIYLCSIREQETQYFGPGTRLLVL.

The chain recombines TRBV7-8 with TRBJ2-2; 9 bases line up with TRBD1. Per germline, CDR1 SGHVS and CDR2 FQNEAQ. Trimming cost V 4 bases and J 5 bases; bases outside gene matches: 14. The CDR3 is 18 residues long. The CDR3 DNA sequence: TGTGCCAGCAGCTCCCGCCCGACAGGGGGGCAGGGGACCGGGGAGCTGTTTTTT. Translating it yields CASSSRPTGGQGTGELFF. Filled out from reference TRBV7-8 and TRBJ2-2, the complete variable domain reads GAGVSQSPRYKVAKRGQDVALRCDPISGHVSLFWYQQALGQGPEFLTYFQNEAQLDKSGLPSDRFFAERPEGSVSTLKIQRTQQEDSAVYLCASSSRPTGGQGTGELFFGEGSRLTVL.